Detailed here is one T cell receptor beta chain. The antigen is not known. PCR primers comprised 60 Vbeta and 13 Jbeta primers. Only in-frame clones appear in the TCRdb table, and some are missing; sequencing was by immunoSEQ multiplex PCR. This table has about 140,000 clones, 65% to 80% appearing once. These data belong to a study of cytomegalovirus exposure and HLA in healthy donors. Whole-study results and caveats: Associated with HLA alleles at 0.05 false discovery rate in a later analysis were approximately 17,000 TCR beta sequences. The investigators catalogued 150 to 200 TCR beta chains as cytomegalovirus-associated.

Although they were nominally healthy when sampled, donors likely had unrecorded immune exposures. The CDR3 sequence is 15 residues long. Trimming cost V 2 bases and J 2 bases, with 13 bases left between them. Germline V gene sequence: CDR1 SGHVS, CDR2 FNYEAQ. The clonotype comes from a woman aged 30 to 39 in good health and CMV-seronegative. The V and J genes are TRBV7-6 and TRBJ2-7; D possibly corresponds to TRBD2 (7 bases). The specimen was PBMCs. The chain's CDR3 is CASSLRGGGPYEQYV. CDR3 coding DNA: TGTGCCAGCAGCTTAAGGGGCGGGGGCCCCTACGAGCAGTACGTC.